This is a list of T cell receptor beta chains from one sample in a study of shared clonotypes between healthy human individuals. Measured with immunoSEQ multiplex PCR; TCRdb has only the in-frame clones, and not every one. The top ten clones hold over 0.12% of a sample with about 2.4 million clones, around nine tenths of them seen once. The sequencing sample was made of naive CD4+ T cells sorted from blood. These receptor sequences come from a man aged 18 to 29 in good health. The CDR3 runs from the conserved cysteine through the conserved F or W. A D gene is named only where the DNA matches it firmly. Clone size is given for some rows only: seen once, a few or many times, or a class if the clone is expanded.

len	abundance	j_gene	v_gene	d_gene	CDR3aa	CDR3nt
19	-	TRBJ2-1	TRBV7-8	TRBD2	CASSRDRTSGGAMVSEQFF	TGTGCCAGCAGCCGAGATAGGACTAGCGGGGGGGCCATGGTTAGTGAGCAGTTCTTC
17	-	TRBJ2-1	TRBV4-1	-	CASSRLTTQPLHNEQFF	TGCGCCAGCAGCCGGCTTACGACACAACCCCTTCACAATGAGCAGTTCTTC
13	-	TRBJ2-7	TRBV29-1	-	CSVENRSTYEQYF	TGCAGCGTTGAAAACAGGAGTACCTACGAGCAGTACTTC
16	-	TRBJ2-6	TRBV5-1	-	CASTVEGFSGANVLTF	TGCGCCAGCACCGTCGAGGGGTTCTCTGGGGCCAACGTCCTGACTTTC
16	-	TRBJ2-2	TRBV13	TRBD2	CASSQGTSGTTGELFF	TGTGCCAGCAGCCAGGGGACTAGCGGGACCACCGGGGAGCTGTTTTTT
13	-	TRBJ1-2	TRBV18	-	CASSPELGTGYTF	TGTGCCAGCTCACCGGAGCTAGGGACTGGCTACACCTTC
15	-	TRBJ1-4	TRBV5-1	-	CASSLAQGINEKLFF	TGCGCCAGCAGCTTGGCACAGGGCATTAATGAAAAACTGTTTTTT
17	-	TRBJ1-3	TRBV19	TRBD1	CASSARGQGSSGNTIYF	TGTGCCAGTAGTGCCCGTGGACAGGGGAGCTCTGGAAACACCATATATTTT
13	-	TRBJ2-5	TRBV18	-	CASSPPGQETQYF	TGTGCCAGCTCACCCCCAGGGCAAGAGACCCAGTACTTC
15	-	TRBJ2-7	TRBV5-1	-	CASSLLSRDRNEQYF	TGCGCCAGCAGCCTGCTGAGCAGGGACCGTAATGAGCAGTACTTC
15	-	TRBJ2-7	TRBV5-1	TRBD1	CASSLAGTGIYEQYF	TGCGCCAGCAGCTTGGCCGGGACAGGGATATACGAGCAGTACTTC
14	-	TRBJ1-1	TRBV4-1	-	CASSQGQSNTEAFF	TGCGCCAGCAGCCAAGGGCAGTCGAACACTGAAGCTTTCTTT
15	-	TRBJ1-6	TRBV27	TRBD1	CASSFETGRNSPLHF	TGTGCCAGCAGTTTCGAGACAGGGAGGAATTCACCCCTCCACTTT
14	-	TRBJ2-5	TRBV28	TRBD1	CASKRQGSGETQYF	TGTGCCAGCAAGAGACAGGGCTCTGGAGAGACCCAGTACTTC
17	-	TRBJ2-1	TRBV19	-	CASSISERKSSYNEQFF	TGTGCCAGTAGTATATCGGAGCGGAAGAGCTCCTACAATGAGCAGTTCTTC
14	-	TRBJ2-5	TRBV6-5	-	CASSHHRAQETQYF	TGTGCCAGCAGTCACCACAGGGCCCAAGAGACCCAGTACTTC
13	-	TRBJ2-5	TRBV18	TRBD1	CASSPGQAETQYF	TGTGCCAGCTCACCCGGACAGGCGGAGACCCAGTACTTC
14	once	TRBJ2-7	TRBV6-6	-	CASSYVASSYEQYF	TGTGCCAGCAGTTACGTCGCCTCGTCCTACGAGCAGTACTTC
15	-	TRBJ2-7	TRBV6-5	TRBD2	CASSTRGAANYEQYF	TGTGCCAGCAGTACGCGGGGGGCGGCAAACTACGAGCAGTACTTC
14	-	TRBJ1-2	TRBV2	-	CASSSDSINYGYTF	TGTGCCAGCAGTTCGGACAGTATTAACTATGGCTACACCTTC
13	-	TRBJ1-4	TRBV7-5	-	CARSSVWNEKLFF	TGTGCCAGAAGCTCCGTATGGAATGAAAAACTGTTTTTT
13	-	TRBJ2-1	TRBV7-2	-	CASTPGFNNEQFF	TGTGCCAGCACCCCGGGGTTTAACAATGAGCAGTTCTTC
15	-	TRBJ2-2	TRBV5-4	-	CASSFADRDTGELFF	TGTGCCAGCAGCTTCGCAGATAGAGACACCGGGGAGCTGTTTTTT
17	-	TRBJ1-4	TRBV28	TRBD1	CASSGRDRLRPNEKLFF	TGTGCCAGCAGTGGCCGGGACAGGCTCCGCCCTAATGAAAAACTGTTTTTT
13	-	TRBJ1-2	TRBV19	-	CASRTVSNYGYTF	TGTGCCAGTAGAACAGTCTCTAACTATGGCTACACCTTC
14	-	TRBJ2-2	TRBV7-9	TRBD1	CASSGGTGTGELFF	TGTGCCAGCAGCGGAGGGACAGGGACCGGGGAGCTGTTTTTT
14	-	TRBJ1-2	TRBV7-2	-	CASSLDSANYGYTF	TGTGCCAGCAGCTTGGACAGCGCTAACTATGGCTACACCTTC
14	-	TRBJ1-2	TRBV28	-	CASSLGGTFYGYTF	TGTGCCAGCAGTTTGGGAGGGACCTTCTATGGCTACACCTTC
14	-	TRBJ1-5	TRBV30	TRBD1	CAWASGTGTQPQHF	TGTGCCTGGGCCTCCGGGACAGGGACTCAGCCCCAGCATTTT
15	-	TRBJ2-3	TRBV28	-	CASSLSPERTDTQYF	TGTGCCAGCAGTTTATCCCCCGAGCGCACAGATACGCAGTATTTT
12	few	TRBJ2-2	TRBV27	-	CASSFPPGELFF	TGTGCCAGCAGTTTCCCCCCCGGGGAGCTGTTTTTT
10	-	TRBJ2-5	TRBV2	-	CASSLETQYF	TGTGCCAGCAGTCTGGAGACCCAGTACTTC
14	-	TRBJ1-4	TRBV7-9	TRBD1	CASSFRTGGEKLFF	TGTGCCAGCAGCTTCCGGACAGGGGGTGAAAAACTGTTTTTT
16	-	TRBJ2-3	TRBV18	TRBD2	CASSPSGGVNTDTQYF	TGTGCCAGCTCACCTAGCGGGGGAGTAAACACAGATACGCAGTATTTT
13	-	TRBJ2-3	TRBV28	-	CASSLLSTDTQYF	TGTGCCAGCAGCCTCCTAAGCACAGATACGCAGTATTTT
16	-	TRBJ2-1	TRBV5-1	TRBD2	CASSPASGREYNEQFF	TGCGCCAGCAGCCCCGCGAGCGGGAGGGAATACAATGAGCAGTTCTTC
15	-	TRBJ1-1	TRBV7-9	-	CASSLQQGRGTEAFF	TGTGCCAGCAGCTTGCAACAGGGAAGAGGCACTGAAGCTTTCTTT
14	-	TRBJ2-1	TRBV6-1	-	CASSGMSGLAWRFF	TGTGCCAGCTCAGGCATGTCGGGTTTGGCATGGAGGTTCTTC
16	-	TRBJ2-5	TRBV19	TRBD1	CASSPRDRVDQETQYF	TGTGCCAGTAGCCCCCGGGACAGGGTGGATCAAGAGACCCAGTACTTC
13	-	TRBJ2-7	TRBV18	-	CASSPGTFHEQYF	TGTGCCAGCTCACCAGGGACATTCCACGAGCAGTACTTC
16	-	TRBJ2-7	TRBV4-1	-	CASSQDLGTPTYEQYF	TGCGCCAGCAGCCAAGATCTAGGGACACCTACCTACGAGCAGTACTTC
17	-	TRBJ2-1	TRBV5-1	-	CASSPDVGASSYNEQFF	TGCGCCAGCAGCCCTGACGTTGGGGCCAGCTCCTACAATGAGCAGTTCTTC
17	-	TRBJ2-3	TRBV19	TRBD2	CASSIPLAGTRTDTQYF	TGTGCCAGTAGTATTCCCCTAGCGGGGACCCGCACAGATACGCAGTATTTT
15	-	TRBJ2-2	TRBV18	-	CASSPNGLNTGELFF	TGTGCCAGCTCACCCAATGGGCTGAACACCGGGGAGCTGTTTTTT
15	-	TRBJ2-2	TRBV7-9	TRBD2	CASSRTSGIIGELFF	TGTGCCAGCAGCAGAACTAGCGGGATTATCGGGGAGCTGTTTTTT
14	-	TRBJ2-7	TRBV7-9	TRBD1	CASSWGQGRAEQYF	TGTGCCAGCAGCTGGGGACAGGGACGCGCCGAGCAGTACTTC
13	few	TRBJ1-2	TRBV9	-	CASTLTGSYGYTF	TGTGCCAGCACCCTAACAGGGTCCTATGGCTACACCTTC
15	-	TRBJ2-3	TRBV7-2	TRBD2	CASSLVGGRPDTQYF	TGTGCCAGCAGCTTAGTAGGCGGGAGACCAGATACGCAGTATTTT
13	-	TRBJ1-1	TRBV30	-	CAWTHAGLGEAFF	TGTGCCTGGACCCATGCGGGGCTTGGTGAAGCTTTCTTT
11	-	TRBJ2-3	TRBV19	-	CASSYTDTQYF	TGTGCCAGTTCGTACACAGATACGCAGTATTTT
12	-	TRBJ2-3	TRBV6-1	-	CASSPVLEAQYF	TGTGCCAGCAGCCCAGTCTTGGAGGCCCAGTATTTT
14	-	TRBJ2-2	TRBV5-1	-	CASSLGGGTGELFF	TGCGCCAGCAGCTTGGGAGGGGGCACCGGGGAGCTGTTTTTT